This T cell receptor beta chain was sequenced during a study of control samples from healthy donors and cancer patients. Generated by immunoSEQ multiplex PCR, the TCRdb table keeps only in-frame clones and is missing some. The sample includes around 150,000 clones, 88% of them seen just once. The V segment lost 6 bases and the J segment 2 bases; nucleotides outside the gene matches: 8. Germline CDR1 reads SNHLY; CDR2 reads FYNNEI. The CDR3 consists of 15 residues. This sequence joins TRBV2 and TRBJ2-3; 7 bases align to TRBD1. The receptor comes from a young man in good health. The sample taken for sequencing was blood. The CDR3 DNA follows: TGTGCCAGCAGAGTACAGGGGATCAACACAGATACGCAGTATTTT. Protein product: CASRVQGINTDTQYF.